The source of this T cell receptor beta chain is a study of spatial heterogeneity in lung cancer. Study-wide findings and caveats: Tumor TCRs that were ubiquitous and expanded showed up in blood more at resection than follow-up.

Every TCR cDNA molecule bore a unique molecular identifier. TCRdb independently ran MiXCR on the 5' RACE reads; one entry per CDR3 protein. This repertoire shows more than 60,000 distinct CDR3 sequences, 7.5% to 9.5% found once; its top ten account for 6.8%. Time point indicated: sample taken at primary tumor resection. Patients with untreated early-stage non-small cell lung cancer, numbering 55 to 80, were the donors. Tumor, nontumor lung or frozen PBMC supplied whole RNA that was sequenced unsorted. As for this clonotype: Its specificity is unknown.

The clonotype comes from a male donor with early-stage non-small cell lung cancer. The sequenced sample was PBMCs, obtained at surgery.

The CDR3 DNA reads TGCGCCAGCAGCTTGAGGGCTCGCGCGACCAAAGAGACCCAGTACTTC. The encoded protein is CASSLRARATKETQYF. This rearrangement joins TRBV5-1 to TRBJ2-5, with D uncertain. V was cut by 1 base and J by 3 bases, with 16 bases left in between. Germline V gives CDR1 SGHRS, CDR2 YFSETQ. This CDR3 is 16 amino acids long.